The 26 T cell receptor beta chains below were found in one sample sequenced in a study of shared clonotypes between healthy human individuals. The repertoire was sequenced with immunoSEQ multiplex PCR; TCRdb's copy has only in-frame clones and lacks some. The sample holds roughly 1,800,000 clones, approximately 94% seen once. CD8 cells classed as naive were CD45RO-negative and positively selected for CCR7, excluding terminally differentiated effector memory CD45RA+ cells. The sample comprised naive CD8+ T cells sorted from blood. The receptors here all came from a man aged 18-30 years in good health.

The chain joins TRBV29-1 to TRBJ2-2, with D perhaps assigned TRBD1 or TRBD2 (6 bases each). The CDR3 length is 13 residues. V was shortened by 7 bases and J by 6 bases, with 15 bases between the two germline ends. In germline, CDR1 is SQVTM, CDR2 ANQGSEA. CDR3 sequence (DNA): TGCAGCGCCGAAGGGGGGACCTCCGGGGAGCTGTTTTTT. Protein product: CSAEGGTSGELFF.

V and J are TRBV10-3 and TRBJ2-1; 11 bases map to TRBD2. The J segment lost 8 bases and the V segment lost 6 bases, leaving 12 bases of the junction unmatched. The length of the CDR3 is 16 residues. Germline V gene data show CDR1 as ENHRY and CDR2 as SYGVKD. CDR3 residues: CAISIVAGGPKYEQFF. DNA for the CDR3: TGTGCCATCAGCATCGTAGCGGGGGGGCCTAAGTATGAGCAGTTCTTC.

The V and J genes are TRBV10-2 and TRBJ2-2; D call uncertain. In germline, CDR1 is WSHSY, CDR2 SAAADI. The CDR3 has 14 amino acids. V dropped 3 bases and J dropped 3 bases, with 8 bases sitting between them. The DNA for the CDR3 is TGCGCCAGCAGTGATCCCAAAGACACCGGGGAGCTGTTTTTT. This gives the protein CASSDPKDTGELFF.

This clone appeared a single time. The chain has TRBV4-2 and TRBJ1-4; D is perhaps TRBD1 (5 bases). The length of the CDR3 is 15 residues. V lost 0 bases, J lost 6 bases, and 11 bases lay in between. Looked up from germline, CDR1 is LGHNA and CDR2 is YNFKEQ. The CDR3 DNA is TGTGCCAGCAGCCAAGATTTGACCAGGGATGAAAAACTGTTTTTT. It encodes CASSQDLTRDEKLFF.

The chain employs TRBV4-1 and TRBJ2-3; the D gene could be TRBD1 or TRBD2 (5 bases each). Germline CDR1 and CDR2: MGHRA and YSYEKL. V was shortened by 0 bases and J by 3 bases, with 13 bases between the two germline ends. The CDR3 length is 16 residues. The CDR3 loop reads CASSQDRGQMTDTQYF. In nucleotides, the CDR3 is TGCGCCAGCAGCCAAGATCGGGGCCAGATGACAGATACGCAGTATTTT.

CDR3 coding DNA: TGCGCCAGCAGCCGACTCGAAGGGGACAATGAGCAGTTCTTC. Translated, it gives CASSRLEGDNEQFF. The J gene is TRBJ2-1, the V gene TRBV4-1, with a possible D match to TRBD1 (5 bases). CDR1 MGHRA and CDR2 YSYEKL come from the germline V gene. The CDR3 totals 14 residues. Trimming stripped 4 bases from V and 5 bases from J, with 12 bases between.

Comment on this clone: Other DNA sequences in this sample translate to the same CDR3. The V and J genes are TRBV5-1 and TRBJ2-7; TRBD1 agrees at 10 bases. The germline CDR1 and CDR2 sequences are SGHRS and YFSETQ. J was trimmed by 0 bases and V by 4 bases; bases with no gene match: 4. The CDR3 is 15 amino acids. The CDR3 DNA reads TGCGCCAGCAGCCCCGGGACAGGGGTCTCCTACGAGCAGTACTTC. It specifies CASSPGTGVSYEQYF.

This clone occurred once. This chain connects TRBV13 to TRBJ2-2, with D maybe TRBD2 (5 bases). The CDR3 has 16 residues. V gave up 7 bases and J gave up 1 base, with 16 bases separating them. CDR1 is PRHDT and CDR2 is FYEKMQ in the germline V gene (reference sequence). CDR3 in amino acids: CASTFQRGWNTGELFF. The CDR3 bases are TGTGCCAGCACCTTCCAACGGGGATGGAACACCGGGGAGCTGTTTTTT.

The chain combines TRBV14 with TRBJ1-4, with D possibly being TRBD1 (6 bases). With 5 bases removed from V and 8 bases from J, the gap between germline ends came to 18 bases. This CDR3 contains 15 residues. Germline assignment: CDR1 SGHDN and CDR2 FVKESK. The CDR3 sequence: CASSGIQGFREKLFF. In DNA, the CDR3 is TGTGCCAGCAGCGGAATACAGGGATTCCGGGAAAAACTGTTTTTT.

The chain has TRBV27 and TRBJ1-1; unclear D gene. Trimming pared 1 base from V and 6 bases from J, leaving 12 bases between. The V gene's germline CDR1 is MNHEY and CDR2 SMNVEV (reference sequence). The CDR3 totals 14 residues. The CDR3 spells CASSLYAATPEAFF. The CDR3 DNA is TGTGCCAGCAGTTTATACGCCGCAACCCCTGAAGCTTTCTTT.

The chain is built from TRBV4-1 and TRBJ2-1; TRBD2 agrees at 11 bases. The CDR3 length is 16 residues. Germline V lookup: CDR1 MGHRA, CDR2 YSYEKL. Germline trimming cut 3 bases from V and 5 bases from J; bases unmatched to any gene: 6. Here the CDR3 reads CASSHVLAGGDNEQFF. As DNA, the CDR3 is TGCGCCAGCAGCCACGTCCTAGCGGGAGGAGACAATGAGCAGTTCTTC.

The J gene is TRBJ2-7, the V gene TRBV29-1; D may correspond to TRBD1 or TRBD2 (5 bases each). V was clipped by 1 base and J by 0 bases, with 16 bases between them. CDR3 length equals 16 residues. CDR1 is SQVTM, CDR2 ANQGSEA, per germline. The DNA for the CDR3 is TGCAGCGTTGAAGGATCAGTACTAGGGGACTCCTACGAGCAGTACTTC. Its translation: CSVEGSVLGDSYEQYF.

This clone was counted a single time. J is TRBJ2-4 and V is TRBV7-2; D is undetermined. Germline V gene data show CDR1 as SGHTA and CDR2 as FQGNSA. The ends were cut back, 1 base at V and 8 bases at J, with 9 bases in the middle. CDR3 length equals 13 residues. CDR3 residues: CASSLGLSDIQYF. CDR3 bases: TGTGCCAGCAGCTTAGGGCTATCGGACATTCAGTACTTC.

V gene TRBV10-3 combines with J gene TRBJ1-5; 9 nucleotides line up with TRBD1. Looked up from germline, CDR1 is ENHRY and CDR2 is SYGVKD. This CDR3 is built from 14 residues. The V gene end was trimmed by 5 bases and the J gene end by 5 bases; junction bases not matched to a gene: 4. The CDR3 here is CAISPGQGYQPQHF. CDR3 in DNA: TGTGCCATCAGTCCGGGACAGGGCTATCAGCCCCAGCATTTT.

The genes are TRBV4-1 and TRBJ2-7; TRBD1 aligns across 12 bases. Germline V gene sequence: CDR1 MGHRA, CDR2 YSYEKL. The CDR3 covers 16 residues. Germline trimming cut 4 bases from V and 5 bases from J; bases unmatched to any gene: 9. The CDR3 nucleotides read TGCGCCAGCAGCCCTCCCGGGACAGGGGGCTACCACGAGCAGTACTTC. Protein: CASSPPGTGGYHEQYF.

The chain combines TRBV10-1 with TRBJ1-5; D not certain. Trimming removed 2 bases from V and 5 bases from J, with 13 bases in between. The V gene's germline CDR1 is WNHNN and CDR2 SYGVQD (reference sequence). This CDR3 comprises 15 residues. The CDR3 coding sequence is TGCGCCAGCAGTGAGCTCGACCGCCCGGATCAGCCCCAGCATTTT. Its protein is CASSELDRPDQPQHF.

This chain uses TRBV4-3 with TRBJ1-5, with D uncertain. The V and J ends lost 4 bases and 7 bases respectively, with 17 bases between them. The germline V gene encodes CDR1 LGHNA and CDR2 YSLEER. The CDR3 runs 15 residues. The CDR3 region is CASSRTIQEMQPQHF. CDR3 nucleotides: TGCGCCAGCAGCCGAACCATCCAGGAGATGCAGCCCCAGCATTTT.

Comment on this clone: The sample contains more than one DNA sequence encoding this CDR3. The CDR3 DNA sequence: TGTGCCAGCAGCTCCCCGGGACTAGCCTACGAGCAGTACTTC. This codes for CASSSPGLAYEQYF. V gene TRBV7-9 combines with J gene TRBJ2-7; TRBD2 matches 8 bases. Germline V gene lookup returns CDR1 SEHNR and CDR2 FQNEAQ (reference sequence). This CDR3 is built from 14 residues. V shed 4 bases, J shed 2 bases, and the junction held 4 bases outside the gene matches.

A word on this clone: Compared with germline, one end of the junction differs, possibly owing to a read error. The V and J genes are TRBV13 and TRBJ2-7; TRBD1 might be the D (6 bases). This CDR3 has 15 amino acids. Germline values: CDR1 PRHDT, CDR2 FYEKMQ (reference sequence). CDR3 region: CASSLGGELSYEQYF. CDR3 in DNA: TGTGCCAGCAGCCTAGGGGGAGAACTGTCCTACGAGCAGTACTTC.

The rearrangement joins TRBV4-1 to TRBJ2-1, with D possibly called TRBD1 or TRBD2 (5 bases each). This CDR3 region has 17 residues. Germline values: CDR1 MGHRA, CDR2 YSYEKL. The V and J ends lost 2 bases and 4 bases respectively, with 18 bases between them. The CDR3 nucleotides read TGCGCCAGCAGCCAACTCCCACCTAGGGACGGTTACAATGAGCAGTTCTTC. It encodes CASSQLPPRDGYNEQFF.

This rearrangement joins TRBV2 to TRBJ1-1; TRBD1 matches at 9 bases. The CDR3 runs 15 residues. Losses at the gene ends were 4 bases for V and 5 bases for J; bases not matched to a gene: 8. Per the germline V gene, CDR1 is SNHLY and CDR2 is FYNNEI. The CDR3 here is CASSVSGTGMTEAFF. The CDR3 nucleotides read TGTGCCAGCAGTGTATCCGGGACAGGGATGACTGAAGCTTTCTTT.

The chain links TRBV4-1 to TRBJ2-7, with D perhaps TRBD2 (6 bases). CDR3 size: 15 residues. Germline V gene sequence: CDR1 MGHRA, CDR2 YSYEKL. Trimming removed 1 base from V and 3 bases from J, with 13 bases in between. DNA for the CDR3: TGCGCCAGCAGCCAAGGTCATAGCGGTAGCTACGAGCAGTACTTC. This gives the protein CASSQGHSGSYEQYF.

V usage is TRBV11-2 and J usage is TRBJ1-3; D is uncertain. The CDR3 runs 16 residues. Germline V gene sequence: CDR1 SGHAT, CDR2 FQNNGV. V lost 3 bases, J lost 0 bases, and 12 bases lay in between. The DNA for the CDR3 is TGTGCCAGCAGCTTCGGCAGCGAGGGCTCTGGAAACACCATATATTTT. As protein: CASSFGSEGSGNTIYF.

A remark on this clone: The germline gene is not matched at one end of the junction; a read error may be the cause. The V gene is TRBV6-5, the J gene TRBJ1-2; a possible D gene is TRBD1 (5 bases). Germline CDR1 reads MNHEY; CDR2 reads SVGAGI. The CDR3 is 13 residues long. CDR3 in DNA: TGTGCCAGCAGTTACTCGATTGGGGGAGAGGAGGCCTTC. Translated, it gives CASSYSIGGEEAF.

CDR3 nucleotide sequence: TGTGCCAGCAGCCCCACTTATACCAGCAATCAGCCCCAGCATTTT. Protein sequence: CASSPTYTSNQPQHF. The V call is TRBV6-5, the J call TRBJ1-5; no firm D call. V lost 6 bases, J lost 1 base, and 13 bases lay in between. Germline CDR1 is MNHEY and CDR2 is SVGAGI. The length of the CDR3 is 15 residues.

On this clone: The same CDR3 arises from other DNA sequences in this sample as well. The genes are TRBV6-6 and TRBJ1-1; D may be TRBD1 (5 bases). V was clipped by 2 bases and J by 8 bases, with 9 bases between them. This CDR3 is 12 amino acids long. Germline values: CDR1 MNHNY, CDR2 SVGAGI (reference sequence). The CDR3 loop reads CASSYGQGEAFF. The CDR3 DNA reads TGTGCCAGCAGTTACGGGCAGGGCGAAGCTTTCTTT.